A single sample gave rise to the 21 T cell receptor beta chains below, sequenced in a study of blood T cell repertoires in COVID-19. Generated by immunoSEQ multiplex PCR, the TCRdb table keeps only in-frame clones and is missing some. The table has about 220,000 clones, approximately 78% seen once. Sequenced input: peripheral blood. The receptors were gathered from a woman aged 65 to 85 with COVID-19, enrolled during active disease.

The V and J genes are TRBV7-9 and TRBJ1-1, with 8 bases lining up with TRBD1. The CDR3 is 14 residues long. Germline V gene sequence: CDR1 SEHNR, CDR2 FQNEAQ (reference sequence). The ends lost 5 bases at V and 7 bases at J; junction bases unmatched: 9. CDR3 protein: CASSLLGQEDEAFF. CDR3 sequence (DNA): TGTGCCAGCAGCCTATTGGGACAGGAGGATGAAGCTTTCTTT.

This rearrangement joins TRBV30 to TRBJ1-2; D may be TRBD1 (6 bases). The V end lost 3 bases, the J end lost 5 bases, and 19 bases lay between the germline ends. The CDR3 length is 15 residues. From germline, CDR1 is GTSNPN and CDR2 SVGIG (reference sequence). In DNA, the CDR3 is TGTGCCTGGAGGGATAACAGGGCGGGGGGTTATGGCTACACCTTC. This sequence encodes CAWRDNRAGGYGYTF.

The rearrangement uses TRBV11-2 and TRBJ2-7, with a tentative D call TRBD2 (5 bases). Per germline, CDR1 SGHAT and CDR2 FQNNGV. The CDR3 runs to 13 residues. V lost 0 bases to trimming and J lost 4 bases, with 7 bases between them. The DNA of the CDR3 is TGTGCCAGCAGCTTAGATAGACTATACGAGCAGTACTTC. Its translation: CASSLDRLYEQYF.

The V call is TRBV6-4, the J call TRBJ1-5; 11 nucleotides match TRBD1. Germline loops: CDR1 MRHNA, CDR2 SNTAGT. V shed 3 bases and J 5 bases; nucleotides not matched to a gene: 0. The CDR3 has 14 residues. CDR3 coding DNA: TGTGCCAGCAGTGAGGGACAGGGGGATCAGCCCCAGCATTTT. This codes for CASSEGQGDQPQHF.

The rearrangement joins TRBV4-1 to TRBJ2-3, with 12 bases identical to TRBD2. Losses at the gene ends were 4 bases for V and 1 base for J; bases not matched to a gene: 9. Germline V gives CDR1 MGHRA, CDR2 YSYEKL. The CDR3 contains 18 residues. The CDR3 spells CASSPGGASGGGTDTQYF. The CDR3 nucleotides read TGCGCCAGCAGCCCTGGAGGGGCTAGCGGGGGGGGCACAGATACGCAGTATTTT.

The chain employs TRBV6-5 and TRBJ1-4; D may be TRBD1 (6 bases). Germline V lookup: CDR1 MNHEY, CDR2 SVGAGI. The CDR3 is made up of 14 amino acids. Trimming stripped 6 bases from V and 3 bases from J, with 11 bases between. The CDR3 bases are TGTGCCAGCAGACAGGGATTTGCTAATGAAAAACTGTTTTTT. This translates into CASRQGFANEKLFF.

The J gene is TRBJ2-2, the V gene TRBV9; tentative D call: TRBD2 (6 bases). Germline CDR1 is SGDLS and CDR2 is YYNGEE. The CDR3 length is 16 residues. The V and J ends lost 0 bases and 0 bases respectively, with 9 bases between them. This CDR3 reads CASSVAAGANTGELFF. CDR3 sequence (DNA): TGTGCCAGCAGCGTAGCAGCGGGCGCGAACACCGGGGAGCTGTTTTTT.

The V and J genes are TRBV2 and TRBJ1-2; D is uncertain. The V end was cut by 11 bases, the J end by 3 bases, with 16 bases between. Germline V lookup: CDR1 SNHLY, CDR2 FYNNEI. The CDR3 loop spans 13 amino acids. CDR3 in amino acids: CAQSEGNDYGYTF. CDR3 DNA: TGTGCCCAAAGCGAGGGAAATGACTATGGCTACACCTTC.

The chain links TRBV19 to TRBJ1-2, with D unclear. The CDR3 spans 12 residues. V shed 8 bases and J shed 2 bases, with 9 bases lying between them. Germline V CDR1 and CDR2: LNHDA, SQIVND (reference sequence). CDR3 in amino acids: CASQSKNYGYTF. The CDR3 nucleotides are TGTGCCAGTCAGTCGAAGAACTATGGCTACACCTTC.

The sample holds a few counts of this clone. The chain couples TRBV9 to TRBJ1-1; D gene unclear. CDR1 is SGDLS, CDR2 YYNGEE, per germline. There are 13 residues in the CDR3. V lost 4 bases, J lost 8 bases, and 15 bases lay in between. The CDR3 is CASSPRPLEEAFF. CDR3 DNA: TGTGCCAGCAGCCCCCGCCCCCTTGAGGAAGCTTTCTTT. The whole variable domain, remainder taken from reference TRBV9 and TRBJ1-1, is DSGVTQTPKHLITATGQRVTLRCSPRSGDLSVYWYQQSLDQGLQFLIQYYNGEERAKGNILERFSAQQFPDLHSELNLSSLELGDSALYFCASSPRPLEEAFFGQGTRLTVV.

V and J are TRBV27 and TRBJ2-5; D is possibly TRBD1 (6 bases). Trimming stripped 0 bases from V and 5 bases from J, with 13 bases between. The CDR3 spans 15 residues. Germline values: CDR1 MNHEY, CDR2 SMNVEV (reference sequence). The CDR3 loop reads CASSLSQGLGETQYF. DNA for the CDR3: TGTGCCAGCAGTTTATCCCAGGGGCTGGGCGAGACCCAGTACTTC.

A single count supports this clone. V is TRBV7-3 and J is TRBJ2-7, with TRBD1 matching 9 bases. In germline, CDR1 is SGHTA, CDR2 FQGTGA. The CDR3 totals 15 residues. J gave up 3 bases and V 6 bases, and 9 bases lay outside the gene matches. The CDR3 is CASSYGQGRIYEQYF. The CDR3 DNA sequence: TGTGCCAGCAGTTACGGACAGGGGCGTATCTACGAGCAGTACTTC. Filled out from reference TRBV7-3 and TRBJ2-7, the complete variable domain reads GAGVSQTPSNKVTEKGKYVELRCDPISGHTALYWYRQSLGQGPEFLIYFQGTGAADDSGLPNDRFFAVRPEGSVSTLKIQRTERGDSAVYLCASSYGQGRIYEQYFGPGTRLTVT.

This chain links TRBV2 with TRBJ2-1; 11 nucleotides align to TRBD2. V shed 6 bases and J 3 bases; nucleotides not matched to a gene: 7. Germline V gene lookup returns CDR1 SNHLY and CDR2 FYNNEI. This CDR3 is built from 16 residues. The CDR3 protein is CASRPGTSGGYNEQFF. CDR3 nucleotides: TGTGCCAGCAGGCCTGGGACTAGCGGAGGCTACAATGAGCAGTTCTTC.

The V gene is TRBV5-1, the J gene TRBJ2-7; TRBD2 matches at 8 bases. Trimming removed 4 bases from V and 8 bases from J; junction bases left unmatched: 11. The CDR3 is 14 residues long. Germline V gene data show CDR1 as SGHRS and CDR2 as YFSETQ. The DNA for the CDR3 is TGCGCCAGCAGCCCGGAATACGGGAGGGCCAAGCAGTACTTC. Translated: CASSPEYGRAKQYF.

The rearrangement uses TRBV10-3 and TRBJ2-7; tentative D call: TRBD2 (6 bases). Germline-derived CDR1 and CDR2 are ENHRY and SYGVKD. The CDR3 runs to 18 residues. Trimming shortened V by 3 bases and J by 6 bases, and 27 bases separated the two germline ends. The CDR3 DNA reads TGTGCCATCAGTGACCTAGGGGACTCCCTAGCTATAACCGGCGAGCAGTACTTC. This codes for CAISDLGDSLAITGEQYF.

The gene calls are TRBV12-3 or TRBV12-4 and TRBJ2-1, with D unclear. V was trimmed by 3 bases and J by 8 bases, leaving 8 bases between them. CDR3 length: 12 amino acids. The CDR3 nucleotides read TGTGCCAGCAGTTTGAGGAATCATGAGCAGTTCTTC. Amino acids: CASSLRNHEQFF.

This chain connects TRBV4-1 to TRBJ1-6; TRBD1 matches 9 bases. With 4 bases clipped from V and 5 bases from J, the junction kept 3 bases outside the gene matches. Looked up from germline, CDR1 is MGHRA and CDR2 is YSYEKL. The CDR3 spans 15 residues. The chain's CDR3 is CASSRRDRDNSPLHF. CDR3 sequence (DNA): TGCGCCAGCAGCCGCCGGGACAGGGATAATTCACCCCTCCACTTT.

This rearrangement joins TRBV4-1 to TRBJ2-4; a weak D match, TRBD1 (5 bases). This CDR3 is 15 amino acids long. CDR1 and CDR2 from the germline V gene are MGHRA and YSYEKL. V was clipped by 0 bases and J by 7 bases, with 13 bases between them. The CDR3: CASSQEGRGRNIQYF. CDR3 nucleotide sequence: TGCGCCAGCAGCCAAGAGGGAAGGGGTCGGAACATTCAGTACTTC.

The chain employs TRBV24-1 and TRBJ2-7; TRBD1 aligns across 8 bases. Germline loops: CDR1 KGHDR, CDR2 SFDVKD. The CDR3 has 13 residues. Trimming cost V 4 bases and J 9 bases; bases outside gene matches: 7. CDR3 DNA: TGTGCCACCAGTGAGTCAGGGGGCTCGGTGCAGTACTTC. It yields the protein CATSESGGSVQYF.

The chain uses TRBV28 and TRBJ2-7, with TRBD2 identical over 8 bases. CDR1 is MDHEN and CDR2 is SYDVKM in the germline V gene. The CDR3 sequence is 14 residues long. Germline trimming cut 5 bases from V and 2 bases from J; bases unmatched to any gene: 5. DNA of the CDR3: TGTGCCAGCAGTCCTTCGGGAGGGCCCTACGAGCAGTACTTC. It encodes CASSPSGGPYEQYF.

The V call is TRBV6-2 or TRBV6-3, the J call TRBJ2-3; the match to TRBD2 covers 9 bases. The CDR3 runs to 18 residues. CDR1 is MNHEY and CDR2 is SVGEGT in the germline V gene. V lost 2 bases and J lost 5; bases outside the gene matches: 14. DNA for the CDR3: TGTGCCAGCAGTTACCCAATAGGGCGCGGGAGGGCCGGAGATACGCAGTATTTT. As protein: CASSYPIGRGRAGDTQYF.